The 23 T cell receptor beta chains reported below all come from one sample, sequenced in a study of T cells in Graves' hyperthyroidism and ophthalmopathy. Amplification targeted TCR beta CDR3 regions from RNA transcripts. Carried out on the TCR CDR3, a first-round RT-PCR used the HTBI primer set. Using its own MiXCR run on the multiplex PCR reads, TCRdb lists one record per CDR3 protein. The sample consists of hundreds of thousands of distinct CDR3 sequences, roughly 14% of them appearing once. Input material: blood. The receptor set was obtained from a man younger than 35 with Graves' ophthalmopathy.

This clonotype was seen a handful of times. The J gene is TRBJ2-5, the V gene TRBV29-1, with D maybe TRBD1 (5 bases). Trimming took 3 bases from V and 11 from J, leaving 22 bases between them. CDR1 SQVTM and CDR2 ANQGSEA come from the germline V gene. The CDR3 length is 14 residues. The CDR3: CSVEGRGQLGQQYF. In DNA, the CDR3 is TGCAGCGTTGAGGGTAGGGGCCAGTTAGGCCAACAGTACTTC.

This clonotype showed up many times. The chain employs TRBV29-1 and TRBJ1-2; TRBD1 is a possible D gene (5 bases). CDR1 is SQVTM and CDR2 is ANQGSEA in the germline V gene. Trimming left V 4 bases short and J 4 bases short, with 10 bases between. The CDR3 length is 12 residues. In DNA form, the CDR3 reads TGCAGCGTTGCCCGGGACGTCTATGGCTACACCTTC. Residues: CSVARDVYGYTF.

The chain combines TRBV29-1 with TRBJ1-2; 9 bases are a match to TRBD1. The CDR3 covers 13 residues. Trimming at V came to 6 bases and at J to 8 bases, leaving 10 bases not matched to a gene. The germline gives CDR1 SQVTM, CDR2 ANQGSEA. For the CDR3, the DNA is TGCAGCGTGTACCAACAGGGGGCGGGGGGCTACACCTTC. This sequence encodes CSVYQQGAGGYTF. Complete variable domain (other parts from reference TRBV29-1 and TRBJ1-2): SAVISQKPSRDICQRGTSLTIQCQVDSQVTMMFWYRQQPGQSLTLIATANQGSEATYESGFVIDKFPISRPNLTFSTLTVSNMSPEDSSIYLCSVYQQGAGGYTFGSGTRLTVV.

In this sample, this clonotype turned up many times. The chain is built from TRBV20-1 and TRBJ2-1, with 14 bases that match TRBD2. With V trimmed by 4 bases and J by 9 bases, 11 bases remained unmatched. CDR1 is DFQATT and CDR2 is SNEGSKA in the germline V gene (reference sequence). The CDR3 is 16 residues long. In DNA form, the CDR3 reads TGCAGTGCTAAACCGGGACTAGCGGGAGACAGGGTTGAGCAGTTCTTC. This encodes CSAKPGLAGDRVEQFF.

This clonotype has only a few counts. The V gene is TRBV7-8, the J gene TRBJ1-4; D is perhaps TRBD1 (6 bases). Trimming removed 5 bases from V and 8 bases from J, with 18 bases in between. Per the germline V gene, CDR1 is SGHVS and CDR2 is FQNEAQ. The CDR3 is made up of 15 amino acids. The CDR3 protein is CASSQGWGRGEKLFF. The CDR3 DNA reads TGTGCCAGCAGCCAAGGTTGGGGGCGCGGGGAAAAACTGTTTTTT.

This clonotype has a count of ten or more. A junction boundary mismatches the germline segment, possibly from a read error. The rearrangement uses TRBV7-7 and TRBJ2-1, with TRBD2 matching 12 bases. Germline V gives CDR1 SSHAT, CDR2 FNYEAQ (reference sequence). This CDR3 comprises 16 residues. CDR3 coding DNA: TGTGCTAGCAGCTTAGAGCTAGCGGGAGGGCCCGATGAGCAGTTCTTC. Residues: CASSLELAGGPDEQFF. The entire variable domain, with the rest obtained from reference TRBV7-7 and TRBJ2-1, is as follows: GAGVSQSPRYKVTKRGQDVTLRCDPISSHATLYWYQQALGQGPEFLTYFNYEAQPDKSGLPSDRFSAERPEGSISTLTIQRTEQRDSAMYRCASSLELAGGPDEQFFGPGTRLTVL.

The chain links TRBV27 to TRBJ2-7; D may be TRBD2 (6 bases). Germline CDR1 reads MNHEY; CDR2 reads SMNVEV (reference sequence). V was cut by 1 base and J by 3 bases, with 13 bases left in between. There are 15 residues in the CDR3. CDR3 residues: CASSLFTPGVYEQYF. The CDR3 DNA is TGTGCCAGCAGTTTATTTACTCCGGGGGTCTACGAGCAGTACTTC.

The DNA of the CDR3 is TGTGCCATCAGTGACGCCACTAGCGGGGGGGCCAGGGAAGAGACCCAGTACTTC. Its translation: CAISDATSGGAREETQYF. This chain uses TRBV10-3 with TRBJ2-5, with 13 bases matching TRBD2. The germline CDR1 and CDR2 sequences are ENHRY and SYGVKD. The CDR3 length is 18 residues. J lost 3 bases, V lost 3 bases, and 10 bases had no gene match.

This clonotype was detected many times. V is TRBV7-3 and J is TRBJ2-5; D is possibly TRBD1 or TRBD2 (5 bases each). V gave up 5 bases and J gave up 2 bases, with 18 bases separating them. Germline CDR1 reads SGHTA; CDR2 reads FQGTGA. The CDR3 runs to 16 residues. Here the CDR3 DNA reads TGTGCCAGCAGCCTCTTCGGGGCCCCGAGACAAGAGACCCAGTACTTC. Its translation is CASSLFGAPRQETQYF.

This clonotype appeared many times. This chain links TRBV7-3 with TRBJ1-5; D remains ambiguous. CDR3 size: 13 residues. V was trimmed by 0 bases and J by 5 bases, leaving 5 bases between them. In germline, CDR1 is SGHTA, CDR2 FQGTGA. CDR3 residues: CASSLTGHQPQHF. The CDR3 DNA follows: TGTGCCAGCAGCTTAACAGGACATCAGCCCCAGCATTTT.

The table lists this clonotype with many counts. V and J are TRBV29-1 and TRBJ2-7; D is tentatively TRBD1 or TRBD2 (5 bases each). Trimming pared 8 bases from V and 5 bases from J, leaving 16 bases between. Germline-derived CDR1 and CDR2 are SQVTM and ANQGSEA. The CDR3 is 12 residues long. In DNA form, the CDR3 reads TGCAGCTACTGGGACCTAGGGGACGAGCAGTACTTC. It translates to CSYWDLGDEQYF.

This clonotype has at least ten counts. The genes are TRBV9 and TRBJ2-3; no clear D gene. CDR3 length: 15 residues. V lost 0 bases and J lost 2, with 10 bases in between. Germline CDR1 SGDLS, CDR2 YYNGEE. In DNA form, the CDR3 reads TGTGCCAGCAGCGTAGTGTCGACCTACACAGATACGCAGTATTTT. This codes for CASSVVSTYTDTQYF.

This clonotype has only a few counts. V usage is TRBV19 and J usage is TRBJ1-5, with 7 bases lining up with TRBD1. J lost 0 bases, V lost 0 bases, and 8 bases had no gene match. The germline CDR1 and CDR2 sequences are LNHDA and SQIVND (reference sequence). The length of the CDR3 is 18 residues. CDR3 protein: CASSIDSIWDSSNQPQHF. CDR3 in DNA: TGTGCCAGTAGTATAGACTCTATCTGGGACAGTAGCAATCAGCCCCAGCATTTT.

At least ten counts were recorded for this clonotype. The V gene is TRBV11-2, the J gene TRBJ2-1; D is unresolved. The length of the CDR3 is 18 residues. Trimming took 2 bases from V and 0 from J, leaving 17 bases between them. The germline V gene has CDR1 SGHAT and CDR2 FQNNGV. Here the CDR3 DNA reads TGTGCCAGCAGCTTAACCTGGGTCGGTATTAGCTCCTACAATGAGCAGTTCTTC. Its protein product is CASSLTWVGISSYNEQFF.

This clonotype was observed at least ten times. This chain joins TRBV3-1 and TRBJ2-1; D not resolved. Trimming pared 1 base from V and 2 bases from J, leaving 9 bases between. CDR3 size: 15 residues. Germline values: CDR1 LGHDT, CDR2 YNNKEL (reference sequence). The CDR3 spells CASSQGISTYNEQFF. CDR3 DNA: TGTGCCAGCAGCCAAGGAATATCAACCTACAATGAGCAGTTCTTC.

The chain combines TRBV7-9 with TRBJ2-1; TRBD2 might be the D (5 bases). Germline assignment: CDR1 SEHNR and CDR2 FQNEAQ (reference sequence). V was pared by 5 bases and J by 16 bases, with 18 bases between. The CDR3 is made up of 12 amino acids. CDR3 sequence reads: CASSPAREPVFF. CDR3 DNA: TGTGCCAGCAGCCCCGCCCGGGAACCTGTTTTCTTC.

The sample holds one count of this clonotype. This may arise from a read error, as a much more abundant clone is one base away. This chain joins TRBV6-1 and TRBJ2-7; TRBD1 agrees at 7 bases. The length of the CDR3 is 14 residues. Germline CDR1 MNHNS, CDR2 SASEGT. With 8 bases clipped from V and 2 bases from J, the junction kept 9 bases outside the gene matches. CDR3 nucleotide sequence: TGTGCCAGCTCGTACCGGGACAGCACCTACGAGCAGTACTTC. Translated, it gives CASSYRDSTYEQYF.

This clonotype was counted a single time. A read error is possible here, since a much larger clone lies one base away. This chain connects TRBV5-1 to TRBJ2-1; D unresolved. The length of the CDR3 is 14 residues. Per the germline V gene, CDR1 is SGHRS and CDR2 is YFSETQ. The CDR3 DNA sequence: TGCGCCAGCGGCTTCCCTGACTTGTACAATGAGCAGTTCTTC. Translated: CASGFPDLYNEQFF.

V and J are TRBV5-8 and TRBJ1-5; no reliable D call. Trimming removed 0 bases from V and 0 bases from J, with 10 bases in between. There are 16 residues in the CDR3. CDR1 SGHTS and CDR2 YDEGEE come from the germline V gene. The CDR3 spells CASSLGWLDSNQPQHF. CDR3 nucleotide sequence: TGTGCCAGCAGCTTGGGATGGCTGGATAGCAATCAGCCCCAGCATTTT.

This clonotype has at least ten counts. The chain couples TRBV18 to TRBJ1-2, with D perhaps matching TRBD1 (5 bases). Germline assignment: CDR1 KGHSH and CDR2 LQKENI. CDR3 size: 14 residues. V lost 3 bases to trimming and J lost 4 bases, with 12 bases between them. The CDR3 DNA reads as TGTGCCAGCTCACCGCGGGCGACAGCCTATGGCTACACCTTC. Translation gives CASSPRATAYGYTF.

There are many counts of this clonotype. This chain links TRBV30 with TRBJ1-1; possibly TRBD1 for D (5 bases). The germline gives CDR1 GTSNPN, CDR2 SVGIG (reference sequence). Trimming pared 3 bases from V and 1 base from J, leaving 9 bases between. The CDR3 spans 13 residues. CDR3 nucleotides: TGTGCCTGGAGGAGCGGGGCGAACACTGAAGCTTTCTTT. Translated, it gives CAWRSGANTEAFF. Full variable domain (missing parts from reference TRBV30 and TRBJ1-1): SQTIHQWPATLVQPVGSPLSLECTVEGTSNPNLYWYRQAAGRGLQLLFYSVGIGQISSEVPQNLSASRPQDRQFILSSKKLLLSDSGFYLCAWRSGANTEAFFGQGTRLTVV.

Ten or more counts support this clonotype. The V call is TRBV28, the J call TRBJ2-7; the match to TRBD1 covers 7 bases. The CDR3 is 15 residues long. The J segment lost 5 bases and the V segment lost 2 bases, leaving 9 bases of the junction unmatched. Germline V gene lookup returns CDR1 MDHEN and CDR2 SYDVKM. Here the CDR3 reads CASSLRQGAGDEQYF. DNA for the CDR3: TGTGCCAGCAGTTTACGACAGGGAGCAGGGGACGAGCAGTACTTC.

Many counts were recorded for this clonotype. The chain has TRBV6-1 and TRBJ2-1; D is possibly TRBD2 (5 bases). The CDR3 spans 14 residues. V was shortened by 4 bases and J by 4 bases, with 11 bases between the two germline ends. CDR1 is MNHNS, CDR2 SASEGT, per germline. CDR3 region: CASSGGSKYNEQFF. CDR3 coding DNA: TGTGCCAGCAGTGGAGGGAGTAAGTACAATGAGCAGTTCTTC.